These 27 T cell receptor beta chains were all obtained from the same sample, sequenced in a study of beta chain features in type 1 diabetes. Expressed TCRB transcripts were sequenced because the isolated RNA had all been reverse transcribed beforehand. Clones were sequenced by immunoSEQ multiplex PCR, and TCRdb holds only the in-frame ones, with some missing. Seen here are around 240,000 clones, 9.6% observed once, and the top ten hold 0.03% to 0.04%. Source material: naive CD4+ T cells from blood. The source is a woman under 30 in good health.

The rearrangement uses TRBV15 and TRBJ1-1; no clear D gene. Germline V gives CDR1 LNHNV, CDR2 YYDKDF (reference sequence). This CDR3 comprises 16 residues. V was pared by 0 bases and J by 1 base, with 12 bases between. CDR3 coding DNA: TGTGCCACCAGCAGAGAAGCGTGGGTCGGGAACACTGAAGCTTTCTTT. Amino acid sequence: CATSREAWVGNTEAFF.

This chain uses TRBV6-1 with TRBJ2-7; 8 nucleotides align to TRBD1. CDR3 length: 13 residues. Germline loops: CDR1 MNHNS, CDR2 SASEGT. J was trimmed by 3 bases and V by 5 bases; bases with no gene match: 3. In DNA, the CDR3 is TGTGCCAGCAGTCGCGGACAGGGCTACGAGCAGTACTTC. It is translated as CASSRGQGYEQYF.

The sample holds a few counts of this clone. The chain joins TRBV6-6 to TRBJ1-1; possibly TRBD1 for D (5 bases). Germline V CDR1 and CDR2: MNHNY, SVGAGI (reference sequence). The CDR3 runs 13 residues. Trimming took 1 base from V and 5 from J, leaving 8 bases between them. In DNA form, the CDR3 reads TGTGCCAGCAGTTACTTGCCAGGGACTGAAGCTTTCTTT. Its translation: CASSYLPGTEAFF.

The CDR3 loop is CASSVGPSPRETQYF. CDR3 nucleotide sequence: TGTGCCAGCAGCGTAGGTCCTAGCCCCCGGGAGACCCAGTACTTC. The V call is TRBV9, the J call TRBJ2-5, with D perhaps matching TRBD2 (5 bases). Germline CDR1 SGDLS, CDR2 YYNGEE. The CDR3 covers 15 residues. V gave up 0 bases and J gave up 5 bases, with 14 bases separating them.

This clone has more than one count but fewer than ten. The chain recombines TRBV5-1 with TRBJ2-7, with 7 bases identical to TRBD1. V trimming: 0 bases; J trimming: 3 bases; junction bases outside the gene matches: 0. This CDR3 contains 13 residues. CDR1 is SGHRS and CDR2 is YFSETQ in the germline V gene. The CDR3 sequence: CASSLDRGYEQYF. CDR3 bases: TGCGCCAGCAGCTTGGACAGGGGCTACGAGCAGTACTTC.

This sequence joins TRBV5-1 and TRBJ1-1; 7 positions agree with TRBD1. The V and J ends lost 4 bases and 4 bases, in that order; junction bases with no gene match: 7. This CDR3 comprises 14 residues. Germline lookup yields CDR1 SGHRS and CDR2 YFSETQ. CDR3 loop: CASSPRTGGTEAFF. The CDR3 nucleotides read TGCGCCAGCAGCCCCCGGACAGGAGGCACTGAAGCTTTCTTT.

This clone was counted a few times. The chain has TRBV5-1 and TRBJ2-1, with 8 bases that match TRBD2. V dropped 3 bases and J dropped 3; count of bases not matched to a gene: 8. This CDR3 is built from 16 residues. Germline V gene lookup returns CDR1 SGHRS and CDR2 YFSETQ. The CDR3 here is CASSWGVGGDYNEQFF. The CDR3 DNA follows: TGCGCCAGCAGCTGGGGTGTCGGGGGGGACTACAATGAGCAGTTCTTC.

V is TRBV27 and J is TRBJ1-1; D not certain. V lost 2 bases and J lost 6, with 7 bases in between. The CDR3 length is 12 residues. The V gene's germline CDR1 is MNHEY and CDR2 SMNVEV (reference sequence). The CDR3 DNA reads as TGTGCCAGCAGTTTACGGGGAGCTGAAGCTTTCTTT. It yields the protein CASSLRGAEAFF.

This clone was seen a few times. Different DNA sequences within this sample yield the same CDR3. The CDR3 sequence is CAWSVGGAEETQYF. The DNA of the CDR3 is TGTGCCTGGAGTGTAGGGGGGGCGGAAGAGACCCAGTACTTC. This chain uses TRBV30 with TRBJ2-5, with a tentative D call TRBD2 (7 bases). Germline values: CDR1 GTSNPN, CDR2 SVGIG (reference sequence). The CDR3 is 14 amino acids. Trimming took 0 bases from V and 3 from J, leaving 11 bases between them.

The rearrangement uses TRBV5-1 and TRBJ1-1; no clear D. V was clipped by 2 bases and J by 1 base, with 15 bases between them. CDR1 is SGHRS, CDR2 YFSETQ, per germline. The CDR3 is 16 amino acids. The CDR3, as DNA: TGCGCCAGCAGCTTAAACCTGCGGGTGGGGAACACTGAAGCTTTCTTT. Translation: CASSLNLRVGNTEAFF.

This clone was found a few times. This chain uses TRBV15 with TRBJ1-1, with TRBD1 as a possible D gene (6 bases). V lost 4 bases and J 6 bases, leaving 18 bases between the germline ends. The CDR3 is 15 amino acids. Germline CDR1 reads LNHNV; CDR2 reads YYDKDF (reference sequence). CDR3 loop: CATSILQGKRPEAFF. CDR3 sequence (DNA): TGTGCCACCAGCATCCTTCAGGGGAAGAGGCCTGAAGCTTTCTTT.

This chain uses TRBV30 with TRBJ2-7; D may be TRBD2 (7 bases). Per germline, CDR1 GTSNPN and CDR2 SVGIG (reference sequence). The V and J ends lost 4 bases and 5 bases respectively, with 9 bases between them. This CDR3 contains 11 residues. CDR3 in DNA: TGTGCCTGGATGCGGGGGCACGAGCAGTACTTC. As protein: CAWMRGHEQYF.

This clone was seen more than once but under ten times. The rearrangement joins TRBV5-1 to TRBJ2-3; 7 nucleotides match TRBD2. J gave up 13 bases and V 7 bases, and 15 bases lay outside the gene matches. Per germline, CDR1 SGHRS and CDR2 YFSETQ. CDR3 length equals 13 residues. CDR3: CASAEPTGGPEYF. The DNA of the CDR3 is TGCGCCAGCGCGGAACCAACGGGGGGTCCGGAGTATTTT.

The CDR3 sequence: CAISGVRSTDTQYF. The DNA of the CDR3 is TGTGCCATCAGTGGTGTCAGAAGCACAGATACGCAGTATTTT. The chain couples TRBV10-3 to TRBJ2-3; no definite D call. The V end was cut by 4 bases, the J end by 0 bases, with 8 bases between. CDR3 length: 14 residues. CDR1 is ENHRY and CDR2 is SYGVKD in the germline V gene.

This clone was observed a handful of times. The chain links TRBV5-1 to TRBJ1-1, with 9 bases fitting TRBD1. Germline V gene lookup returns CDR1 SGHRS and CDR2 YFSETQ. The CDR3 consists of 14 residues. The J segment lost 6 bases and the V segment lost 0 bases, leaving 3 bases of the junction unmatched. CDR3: CASSLGQGEAEAFF. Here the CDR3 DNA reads TGCGCCAGCAGCTTGGGACAGGGGGAGGCTGAAGCTTTCTTT. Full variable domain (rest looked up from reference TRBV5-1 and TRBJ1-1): KAGVTQTPRYLIKTRGQQVTLSCSPISGHRSVSWYQQTPGQGLQFLFEYFSETQRNKGNFPGRFSGRQFSNSRSEMNVSTLELGDSALYLCASSLGQGEAEAFFGQGTRLTVV.

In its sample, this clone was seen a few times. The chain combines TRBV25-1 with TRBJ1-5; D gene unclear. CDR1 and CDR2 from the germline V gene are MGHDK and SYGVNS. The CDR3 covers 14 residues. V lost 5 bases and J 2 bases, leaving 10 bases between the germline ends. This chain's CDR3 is CASSPARRNQPQHF. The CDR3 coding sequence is TGTGCCAGCAGTCCCGCCAGGCGCAATCAGCCCCAGCATTTT. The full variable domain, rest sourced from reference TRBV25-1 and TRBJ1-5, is EADIYQTPRYLVIGTGKKITLECSQTMGHDKMYWYQQDPGMELHLIHYSYGVNSTEKGDLSSESTVSRIRTEHFPLTLESARPSHTSQYLCASSPARRNQPQHFGDGTRLSIL.

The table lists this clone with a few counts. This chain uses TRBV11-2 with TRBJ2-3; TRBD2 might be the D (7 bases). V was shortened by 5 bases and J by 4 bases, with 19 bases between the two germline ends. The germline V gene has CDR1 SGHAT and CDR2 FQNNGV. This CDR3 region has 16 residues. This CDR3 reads CASSRTRGQGADTQYF. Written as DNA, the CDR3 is TGTGCCAGCAGCCGGACGCGGGGGCAAGGTGCAGATACGCAGTATTTT.

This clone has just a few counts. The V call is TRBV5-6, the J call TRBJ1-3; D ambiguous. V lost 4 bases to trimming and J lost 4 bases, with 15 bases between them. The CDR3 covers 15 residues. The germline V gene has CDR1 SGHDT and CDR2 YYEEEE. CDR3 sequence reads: CASSRVGLSGNTIYF. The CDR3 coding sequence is TGTGCCAGCAGCCGGGTTGGGTTGTCGGGAAACACCATATATTTT. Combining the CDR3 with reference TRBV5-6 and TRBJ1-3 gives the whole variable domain DAGVTQSPTHLIKTRGQQVTLRCSPKSGHDTVSWYQQALGQGPQFIFQYYEEEERQRGNFPDRFSGHQFPNYSSELNVNALLLGDSALYLCASSRVGLSGNTIYFGEGSWLTVV.

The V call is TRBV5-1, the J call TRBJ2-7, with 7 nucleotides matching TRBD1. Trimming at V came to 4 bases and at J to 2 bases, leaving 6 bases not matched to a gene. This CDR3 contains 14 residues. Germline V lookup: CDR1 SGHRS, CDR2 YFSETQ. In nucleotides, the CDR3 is TGCGCCAGCAGCCTAAAGGGGGCGGCCTACGAGCAGTACTTC. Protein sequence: CASSLKGAAYEQYF.

Here the CDR3 DNA reads TGTGCCTGGAGTGCCGGGACACTTGGGCTCGAGCAGTACTTC. Amino acids: CAWSAGTLGLEQYF. This chain uses TRBV30 with TRBJ2-7; weak D call: TRBD1 (6 bases). Trimming removed 1 base from V and 6 bases from J, with 16 bases in between. The CDR3 runs 14 residues. Germline V gives CDR1 GTSNPN, CDR2 SVGIG (reference sequence).

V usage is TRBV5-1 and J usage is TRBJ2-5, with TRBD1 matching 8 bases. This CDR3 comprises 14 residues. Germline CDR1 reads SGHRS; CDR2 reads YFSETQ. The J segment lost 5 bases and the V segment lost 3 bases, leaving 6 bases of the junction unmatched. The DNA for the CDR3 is TGCGCCAGCAGCTCCCAGGGGGCAGGGGAGACCCAGTACTTC. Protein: CASSSQGAGETQYF.

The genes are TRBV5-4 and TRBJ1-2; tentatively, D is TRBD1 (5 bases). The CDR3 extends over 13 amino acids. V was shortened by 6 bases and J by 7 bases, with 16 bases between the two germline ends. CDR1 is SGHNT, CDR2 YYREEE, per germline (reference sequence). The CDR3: CASTYRSFPGYTF. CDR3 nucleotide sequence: TGTGCCAGCACGTACAGGTCCTTCCCTGGCTACACCTTC.

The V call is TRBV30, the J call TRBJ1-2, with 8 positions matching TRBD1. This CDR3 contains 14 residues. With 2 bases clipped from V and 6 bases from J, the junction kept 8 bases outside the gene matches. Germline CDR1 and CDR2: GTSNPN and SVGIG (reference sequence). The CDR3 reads CAWSIPDRAHGYTF. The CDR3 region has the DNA TGTGCCTGGAGTATCCCGGACAGGGCCCATGGCTACACCTTC.

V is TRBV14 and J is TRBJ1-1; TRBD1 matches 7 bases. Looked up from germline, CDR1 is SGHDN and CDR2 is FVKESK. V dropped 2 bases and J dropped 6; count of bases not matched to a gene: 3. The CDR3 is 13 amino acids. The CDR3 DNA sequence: TGTGCCAGCAGCCAAATCCAGGGGGCTGAAGCTTTCTTT. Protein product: CASSQIQGAEAFF.

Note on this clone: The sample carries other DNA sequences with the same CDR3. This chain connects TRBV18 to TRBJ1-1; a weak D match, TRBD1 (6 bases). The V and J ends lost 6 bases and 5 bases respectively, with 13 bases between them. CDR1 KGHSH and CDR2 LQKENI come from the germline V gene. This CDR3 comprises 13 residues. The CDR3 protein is CASSPQGNTEAFF. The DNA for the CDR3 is TGTGCCAGCTCTCCCCAGGGGAATACTGAAGCTTTCTTT.

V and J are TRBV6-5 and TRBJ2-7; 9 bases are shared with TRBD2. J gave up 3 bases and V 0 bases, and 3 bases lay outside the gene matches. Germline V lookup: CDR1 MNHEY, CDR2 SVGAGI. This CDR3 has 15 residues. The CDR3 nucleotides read TGTGCCAGCAGTTACTCCTCTAGCGGGAACTACGAGCAGTACTTC. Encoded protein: CASSYSSSGNYEQYF.

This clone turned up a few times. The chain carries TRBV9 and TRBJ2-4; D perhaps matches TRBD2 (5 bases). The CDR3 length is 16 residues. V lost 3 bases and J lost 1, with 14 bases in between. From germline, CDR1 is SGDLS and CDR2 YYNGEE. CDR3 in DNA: TGTGCCAGCAGCGAGGGTGGGCGGAGGGCCAAAAACATTCAGTACTTC. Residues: CASSEGGRRAKNIQYF.